This T cell receptor (beta chain) was sequenced for a study of cytomegalovirus exposure and HLA in healthy donors. Findings of the study overall: The authors reported that TCR beta sequences could predict HLA-A and HLA-B alleles. These predictions were accurate for most subjects in the first cohort.

This clone came up once. Its antigen is not identified. A multiplex PCR was run with 60 Vbeta primers and 13 Jbeta primers. Produced via immunoSEQ multiplex PCR; TCRdb's table is partial and in-frame only. Among 75,000 to 100,000 clones listed, around two thirds were seen once. Germline lookup yields CDR1 SGHDT and CDR2 YYEEEE. The CDR3 sequence is 18 residues long. Trimming stripped 1 base from V and 0 bases from J, with 17 bases between. This clonotype was sampled from a male donor in good health and CMV-seronegative. Sequenced sample: PBMCs. V is TRBV5-6 and J is TRBJ2-1, with D perhaps TRBD2 (7 bases). The CDR3 sequence is CASSLWGGGTSSYNEQFF. In nucleotides, the CDR3 is TGTGCCAGCAGCTTGTGGGGGGGCGGAACAAGCTCCTACAATGAGCAGTTCTTC. Complete variable domain (other parts from reference TRBV5-6 and TRBJ2-1): DAGVTQSPTHLIKTRGQQVTLRCSPKSGHDTVSWYQQALGQGPQFIFQYYEEEERQRGNFPDRFSGHQFPNYSSELNVNALLLGDSALYLCASSLWGGGTSSYNEQFFGPGTRLTVL.